Listed below are T cell receptor beta chains from one sample, sequenced in a study of Ad26.COV2.S vaccination and SARS-CoV-2 variants. The method was immunoSEQ multiplex PCR; TCRdb's version includes in-frame clones alone and lacks a portion of them. The sample lists about 350,000 clones, 88% occurring once. Material: peripheral blood, obtained in a trial of Ad26.COV2.S vaccine versus placebo. These receptors all come from a person between 18 and 59 years old who received the Ad26.COV2.S COVID-19 vaccine or a placebo. CDR3s include the opening cysteine and the closing phenylalanine or tryptophan. A D gene is named only where the DNA matches it firmly. The listing skips clone size in some rows; elsewhere it reads once, few, many or a size class.

d_call	v_call	clone_size	cdr3_length	j_call	cdr3_aa	cdr3_nt
-	TRBV30	-	12	TRBJ2-1	CAWGTGSNEQFF	TGTGCCTGGGGTACAGGGAGCAATGAGCAGTTCTTC
TRBD2	TRBV29-1	once	14	TRBJ2-3	CSVQRLAGTDTQYF	TGCAGCGTTCAAAGACTAGCGGGCACAGATACGCAGTATTTT
-	TRBV5-6	-	15	TRBJ2-1	CASSEAGLEGNEQFF	TGTGCCAGCAGCGAGGCGGGACTCGAGGGCAATGAGCAGTTCTTC
-	TRBV5-4	-	12	TRBJ1-1	CASSLTNTEAFF	TGTGCCAGCAGCCTGACGAACACTGAAGCTTTCTTT
TRBD1	TRBV19	-	14	TRBJ1-5	CASRATGGNQPQHF	TGTGCCAGTAGAGCGACAGGGGGCAATCAGCCCCAGCATTTT
-	TRBV19	-	14	TRBJ2-5	CASKVSGVYETQYF	TGTGCCAGTAAAGTCTCTGGCGTGTACGAGACCCAGTACTTC
-	TRBV6-5	once	13	TRBJ1-2	CASSPHDSYGYTF	TGTGCCAGCAGTCCCCACGACAGCTATGGCTACACCTTC
-	TRBV6-5	-	16	TRBJ2-1	CASSYRRGSVHNEQFF	TGTGCCAGCAGTTACCGCAGGGGTTCAGTACACAATGAGCAGTTCTTC
-	TRBV5-4	-	15	TRBJ2-3	CASSLSLAGTDTQYF	TGTGCCAGCAGCTTGAGCCTCGCGGGCACAGATACGCAGTATTTT
TRBD2	TRBV2	-	14	TRBJ2-7	CASSEREGTYEQYF	TGTGCCAGCAGCGAACGGGAGGGGACCTACGAGCAGTACTTC
TRBD1	TRBV6-6	-	15	TRBJ1-1	CASSYSGTGIPEAFF	TGTGCCAGCAGTTACAGCGGGACAGGGATCCCTGAAGCTTTCTTT
-	TRBV5-1	once	16	TRBJ2-5	CASSWEGGGRGETQYF	TGCGCCAGCAGCTGGGAAGGAGGGGGAAGGGGAGAGACCCAGTACTTC
TRBD2	TRBV4-3	-	19	TRBJ2-2	CASSQDLLAGVGTAGELFF	TGCGCCAGCAGCCAAGATTTACTAGCGGGAGTAGGTACGGCTGGGGAGCTGTTTTTT
TRBD1	TRBV7-3	-	16	TRBJ2-3	CASSHEGTVSTDTQYF	TGTGCCAGCAGCCACGAAGGGACAGTTAGCACAGATACGCAGTATTTT
TRBD1	TRBV7-9	-	16	TRBJ1-2	CASSSTGQRPYYGYTF	TGTGCCAGCAGCTCCACGGGACAGCGGCCTTACTATGGCTACACCTTC
TRBD1	TRBV4-1	-	15	TRBJ1-5	CASSQGQESNQPQHF	TGCGCCAGCAGCCAGGGACAGGAAAGCAATCAGCCCCAGCATTTT
TRBD2	TRBV7-8	once	15	TRBJ2-1	CASSLMSGRSNEQFF	TGTGCCAGCAGCTTAATGAGCGGGAGGTCGAATGAGCAGTTCTTC
TRBD2	TRBV3-1/TRBV3-2	-	15	TRBJ2-3	CASRYRLAGGDTQYF	TGTGCCAGCAGATATAGACTAGCGGGAGGAGATACGCAGTATTTT
-	TRBV27	-	12	TRBJ2-1	CASSLGGQGQFF	TGTGCCAGCAGTTTAGGTGGACAAGGTCAGTTCTTC
TRBD1	TRBV7-2	-	13	TRBJ2-1	CASSRDRVDEQFF	TGTGCCAGCAGTCGGGACAGGGTCGATGAGCAGTTCTTC
-	TRBV5-1	once	16	TRBJ2-2	CASSLGGTANTGELFF	TGCGCCAGCAGCTTGGGCGGGACAGCGAACACCGGGGAGCTGTTTTTT
TRBD2	TRBV3-1/TRBV3-2	-	16	TRBJ2-5	CASSQERLAGAETQYF	TGTGCCAGCAGCCAAGAGCGACTAGCGGGGGCTGAGACCCAGTACTTC
-	TRBV30	-	13	TRBJ1-2	CAWSSGLVGGYTF	TGTGCCTGGAGTTCGGGCCTCGTAGGTGGCTACACCTTC